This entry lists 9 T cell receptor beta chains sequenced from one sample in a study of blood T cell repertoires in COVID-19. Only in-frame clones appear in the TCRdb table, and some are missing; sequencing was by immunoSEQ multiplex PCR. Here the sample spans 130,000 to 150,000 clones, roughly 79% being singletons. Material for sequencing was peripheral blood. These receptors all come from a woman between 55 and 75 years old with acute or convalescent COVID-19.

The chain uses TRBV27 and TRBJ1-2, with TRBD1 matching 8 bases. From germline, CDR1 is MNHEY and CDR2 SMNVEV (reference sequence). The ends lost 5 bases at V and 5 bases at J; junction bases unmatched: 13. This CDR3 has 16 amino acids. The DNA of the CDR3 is TGTGCCAGCAGTATAAATACGCAGGGGGCGAGATATGGCTACACCTTC. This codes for CASSINTQGARYGYTF.

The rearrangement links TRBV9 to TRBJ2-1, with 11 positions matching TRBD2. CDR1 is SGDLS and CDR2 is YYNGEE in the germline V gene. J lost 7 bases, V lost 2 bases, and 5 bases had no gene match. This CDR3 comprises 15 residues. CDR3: CASSVSTSGMNEQFF. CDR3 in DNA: TGTGCCAGCAGCGTTTCGACTAGCGGGATGAATGAGCAGTTCTTC.

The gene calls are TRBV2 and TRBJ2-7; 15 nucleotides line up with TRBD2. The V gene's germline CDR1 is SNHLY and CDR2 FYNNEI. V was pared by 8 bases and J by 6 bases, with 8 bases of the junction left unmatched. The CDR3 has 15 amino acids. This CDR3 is CASGGGTSGRFEQYF. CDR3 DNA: TGTGCCAGCGGAGGGGGGACTAGCGGGAGGTTCGAGCAGTACTTC.

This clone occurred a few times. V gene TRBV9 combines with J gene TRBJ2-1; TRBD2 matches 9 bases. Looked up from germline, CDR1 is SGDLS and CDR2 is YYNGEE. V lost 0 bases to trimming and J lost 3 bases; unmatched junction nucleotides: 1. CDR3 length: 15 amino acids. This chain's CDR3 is CASSVVAGDYNEQFF. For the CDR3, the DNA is TGTGCCAGCAGCGTAGTAGCGGGAGACTACAATGAGCAGTTCTTC.

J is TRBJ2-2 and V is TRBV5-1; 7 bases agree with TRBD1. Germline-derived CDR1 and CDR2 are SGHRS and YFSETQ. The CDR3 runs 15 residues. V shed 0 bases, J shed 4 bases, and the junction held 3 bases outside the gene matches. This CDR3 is CASSLEGAATGELFF. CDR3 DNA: TGCGCCAGCAGCTTGGAGGGGGCCGCCACCGGGGAGCTGTTTTTT.

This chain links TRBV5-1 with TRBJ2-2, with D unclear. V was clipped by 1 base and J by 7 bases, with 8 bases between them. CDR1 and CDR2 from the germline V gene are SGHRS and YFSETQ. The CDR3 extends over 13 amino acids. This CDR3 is CASSLPLSGELFF. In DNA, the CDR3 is TGCGCCAGCAGCTTGCCTCTAAGCGGGGAGCTGTTTTTT.

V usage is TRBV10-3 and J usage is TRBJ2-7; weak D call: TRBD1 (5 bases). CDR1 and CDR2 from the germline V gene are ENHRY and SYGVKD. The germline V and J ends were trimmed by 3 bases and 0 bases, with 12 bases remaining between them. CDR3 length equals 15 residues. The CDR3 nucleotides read TGTGCCATCAGTGATCGGCAGGGAAGCTCCTACGAGCAGTACTTC. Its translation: CAISDRQGSSYEQYF.

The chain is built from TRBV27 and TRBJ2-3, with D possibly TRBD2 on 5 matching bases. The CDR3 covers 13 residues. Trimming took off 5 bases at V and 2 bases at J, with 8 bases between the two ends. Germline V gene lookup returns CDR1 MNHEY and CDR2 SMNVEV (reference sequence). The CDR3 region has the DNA TGTGCCAGCAGTCACGGACTCACAGATACGCAGTATTTT. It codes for CASSHGLTDTQYF.

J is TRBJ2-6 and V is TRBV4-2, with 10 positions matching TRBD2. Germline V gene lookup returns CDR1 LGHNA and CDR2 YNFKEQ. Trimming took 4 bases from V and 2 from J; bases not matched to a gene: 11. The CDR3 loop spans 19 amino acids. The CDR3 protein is CASSRDSLAGAAGANVLTF. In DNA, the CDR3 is TGTGCCAGCAGCCGAGATTCGCTAGCGGGAGCTGCTGGGGCCAACGTCCTGACTTTC.